This T cell receptor beta chain was sequenced for a study of T cell responses to AZD1222 COVID-19 vaccine. Findings and limits, study-wide: A mostly white British donor set with more females was recruited, and clonal diversity was possibly underestimated.

Concerning this clone itself: Antigen unknown.

The CDR3 has 15 amino acids. Germline values: CDR1 SEHNR, CDR2 FQNEAQ (reference sequence). V lost 0 bases and J lost 1, with 9 bases in between. The repertoire was sequenced with immunoSEQ multiplex PCR; TCRdb's copy has only in-frame clones and lacks some. Of 45,000 to 70,000 clones listed, roughly 90% are singletons. The source was peripheral blood, collected 28 days after the second AZD1222 dose. The TCR sequence derives from an adult who received the AZD1222 COVID-19 vaccine. This chain joins TRBV7-9 and TRBJ1-1, with unresolved D. CDR3 bases: TGTGCCAGCAGCTTAGCGTTGGCGGAGAACACTGAAGCTTTCTTT. Protein: CASSLALAENTEAFF.